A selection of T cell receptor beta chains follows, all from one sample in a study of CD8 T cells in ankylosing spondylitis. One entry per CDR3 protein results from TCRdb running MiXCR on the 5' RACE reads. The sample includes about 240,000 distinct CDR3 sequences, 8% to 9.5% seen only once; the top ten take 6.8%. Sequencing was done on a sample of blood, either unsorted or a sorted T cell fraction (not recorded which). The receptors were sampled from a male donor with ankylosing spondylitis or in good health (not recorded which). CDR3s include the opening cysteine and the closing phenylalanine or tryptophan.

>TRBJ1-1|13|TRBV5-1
CASSLVGSGEAFF
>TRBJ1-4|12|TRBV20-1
CSAAQRDEKLFF
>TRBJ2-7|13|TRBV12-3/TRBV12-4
CASSWDRLYEQYF
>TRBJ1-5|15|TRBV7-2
CASSLRSLNEQPQHF
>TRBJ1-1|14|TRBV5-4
CASSIQGMNTEAFF
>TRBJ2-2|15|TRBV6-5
CASRLSQGGTGELFF
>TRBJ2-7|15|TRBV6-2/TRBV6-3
CASSYLRWLSYEQYF
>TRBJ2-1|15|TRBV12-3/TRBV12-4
CASSLSGRAYNEQFF
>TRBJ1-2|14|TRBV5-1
CASSSWDSGYGYTF
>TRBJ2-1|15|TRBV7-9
CASSLVLAGGNEQFF
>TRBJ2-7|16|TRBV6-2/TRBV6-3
CASSFPPGQGKYEQYF
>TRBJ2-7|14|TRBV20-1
CSARDRAGVYEQYF
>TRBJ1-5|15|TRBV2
CASSESGNSNQPQHF
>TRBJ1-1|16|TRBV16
CASSPYRGPGNTEAFF
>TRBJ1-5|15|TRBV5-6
CASSLEGQGHQPQHF
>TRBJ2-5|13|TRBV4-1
CASSRDIQETQYF
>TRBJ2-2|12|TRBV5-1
CASSLNGQGLFF
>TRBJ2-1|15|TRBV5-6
CASSNIHREYNEQFF
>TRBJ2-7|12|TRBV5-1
CASSYYRGEQYF
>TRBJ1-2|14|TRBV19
CASLTGAGHQGYTF
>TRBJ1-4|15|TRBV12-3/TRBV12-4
CASSFFSGGNEKLFF
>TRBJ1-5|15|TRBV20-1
CSARSPLGSGQPQHF
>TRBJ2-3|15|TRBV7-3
CASSQTARNTDTQYF
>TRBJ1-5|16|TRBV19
CASTADVGKGNQPQHF
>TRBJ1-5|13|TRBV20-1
CSAHRGGNQPQHF
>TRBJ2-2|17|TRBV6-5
CASSYSTSGRAGGELFF
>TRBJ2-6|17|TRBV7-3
CASSPMRSGGGANVLTF
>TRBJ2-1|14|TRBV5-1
CASSFLQRGGQKFF
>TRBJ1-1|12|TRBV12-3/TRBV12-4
CASSRENTEAFF
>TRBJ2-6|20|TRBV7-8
CASSLGPGYNGSSGANVLTF
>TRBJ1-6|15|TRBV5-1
CASSLEGDPLSPLHF
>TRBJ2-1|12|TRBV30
CAWSVLRNEQFF
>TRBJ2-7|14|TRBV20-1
CSALTLGKDYEQYF
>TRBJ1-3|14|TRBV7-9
CASSAAWGDTLIYF
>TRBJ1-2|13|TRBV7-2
CASSLVGGGGYTF
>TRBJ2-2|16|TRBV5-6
CASSTELAGFTGELFF